Sequencing of this T cell receptor (beta chain) was carried out in a study of OX40 agonist ivuxolimab in advanced cancers. General study points: The mean number of expanded clones was higher in CD8+ T cells than in CD4+.

TCRdb's table, derived via immunoSEQ multiplex PCR, lists solely in-frame clones and lacks some. Among fewer than 60,000 clones listed, less than 85% were seen once. Germline CDR1 MGHDK, CDR2 SYGVNS. CDR3 length: 14 amino acids. The J segment lost 5 bases and the V segment lost 5 bases, leaving 5 bases of the junction unmatched. On this clone itself: Its antigen is undetermined.

The receptor comes from an adult with an advanced solid tumor such as melanoma, head and neck, liver or kidney cancer. The sample in question was CD4+ or CD8+ T cells sorted from blood, obtained in a trial of the OX40 agonist ivuxolimab. The chain is built from TRBV25-1 and TRBJ2-5, with TRBD1 matching over 10 bases. CDR3: CASSTRDRGETQYF. CDR3 in DNA: TGTGCCAGCAGTACCCGGGACAGGGGTGAGACCCAGTACTTC.